This section outlines one TCR beta chain sequence together with its context. These data are taken from a study of shared clonotypes between healthy human individuals. Positive CCR7 selection of CD45RO-negative cells yielded the naive CD8 cells, and terminally differentiated effector memory CD45RA+ cells were excluded. The assay was immunoSEQ multiplex PCR, and TCRdb's table has in-frame clones only and misses some. The top ten clones hold around 0.1% of a sample with hundreds of thousands of clones, around 96% of them seen once. Sample: naive CD8+ T cells sorted from blood. This clonotype was sampled from a woman younger than 45 in good health.

The CDR3 DNA reads as TGTGCCTGGAGTAGCGGGAACTACGAGCAGTACTTC. This translates into CAWSSGNYEQYF. The J gene is TRBJ2-7, the V gene TRBV30; 7 bases are shared with TRBD2. Germline loops: CDR1 GTSNPN, CDR2 SVGIG (reference sequence). J was trimmed by 3 bases and V by 2 bases; bases with no gene match: 1. The CDR3 has 12 residues.